Sequencing of this TCR beta chain was carried out in a study of technical replicates of blood from a handful of donors. The CDR3 covers 15 residues. The germline gives CDR1 SGHNT, CDR2 YYREEE (reference sequence). Deletions cut 5 bases from V and 0 bases from J, with 9 bases between. Produced via immunoSEQ multiplex PCR; TCRdb's table is partial and in-frame only. Here the sample spans tens of thousands of clones, about 97% being singletons. The source of this sequence is a human donor in good health. V gene TRBV5-4 combines with J gene TRBJ2-6; TRBD1 might be the D (6 bases). Specimen: T cells isolated from PBMCs. CDR3 amino acids: CASRDRLSGANVLTF. Here the CDR3 DNA reads TGTGCCAGCAGGGACAGACTCTCTGGGGCCAACGTCCTGACTTTC.